This is a list of T cell receptor beta chains from one sample in a study of graft-versus-host responses after intestinal transplantation. Method: immunoSEQ multiplex PCR; TCRdb's copy keeps in-frame clones and lacks some. The top ten hold roughly 3.5% of the sample, which has 95,000 to 150,000 clones, approximately 95% seen once. These receptors' antigens are unknown. Sequenced here: unstimulated CD8+ T cells sorted from spleen or lymph node cells, sampled before intestinal transplant. All receptors derive from a human donor who received an intestinal transplant. CDR3s leave out the opening cysteine and the closing phenylalanine or tryptophan. Fields, in order: CDR3 length, V gene, J gene, CDR3 protein.

10,TRBV27,TRBJ2-1,ASRPGGGEQF
13,TRBV15,TRBJ2-5,ATSRDRGGQETQY
14,TRBV7-2,TRBJ2-3,VSSARDSWETDTQY
17,TRBV4-3,TRBJ2-2,ASSHPRLSSGRNTGELF
10,TRBV19,TRBJ2-1,ASSIDPRHQF
14,TRBV4-1,TRBJ2-7,ASSRSAGQATYEQY
12,TRBV7-9,TRBJ2-1,ASSQMGESNEQF
13,TRBV7-8,TRBJ1-4,ASSSDWRTNEKLF
10,TRBV4-2,TRBJ1-4,ASSPSGEKLF
9,TRBV29-1,TRBJ2-7,SVVEVYEQY
15,TRBV5-1,TRBJ2-1,ASSLLPDRGPYNEQF
10,TRBV28,TRBJ2-7,ASSWVSYEQY
14,TRBV27,TRBJ2-3,ASKMGMGIRTDTQY
11,TRBV9,TRBJ2-5,ASSADRGKTQY
13,TRBV19,TRBJ2-2,ASSIGIPNTGELF
14,TRBV5-4,TRBJ2-3,ASSLVPSINTDTQY
11,TRBV28,TRBJ1-1,ASSPDRYTEAF
14,TRBV11-2,NA,ASSLGQGLTTYEQY
15,TRBV7-3,TRBJ2-1,ASSLTGRVGLYNEQF
11,TRBV5-6,TRBJ1-1,ASSTGTGGVAF
13,TRBV11-2,TRBJ2-1,ASSQRRDLYNEQF
14,TRBV19,TRBJ2-7,ASTRSSGQGGYEQY
10,TRBV10-3,TRBJ1-4,ARPGLGEKLF
15,TRBV11-2,TRBJ2-7,ASSLKASSGSGGEQY
17,TRBV19,TRBJ2-4,ASSIDIDGPRVAKNIQY
13,TRBV7-2,TRBJ2-7,ASSGGTGAFYEQY
12,TRBV5-4,TRBJ2-1,ASSGTSGWNEQF
13,TRBV15,TRBJ1-3,ATSRVTDSGNTIY
13,TRBV5-4,TRBJ2-1,ASSLAGTGWDEQF
14,TRBV5-3,TRBJ2-7,ARSPNPGLDCYEQY
11,TRBV4-1,TRBJ2-5,ASSQVWRETQY
14,TRBV7-8,TRBJ2-5,ASSLAVLRGRETQY
11,TRBV28,TRBJ2-7,ASSLGSFYEQY
15,TRBV5-1,TRBJ2-2,ASSLYSGGRNTGELF
10,TRBV6-5,TRBJ2-7,ASRRESHEQY
13,TRBV28,TRBJ1-5,ASSFGTYSNQPQH
11,TRBV6-4,TRBJ2-1,ASSEVPRSEQF
12,TRBV7-9,TRBJ2-7,ASSLVGGTYEQY
11,TRBV5-5,TRBJ1-1,ASSLPGGTEAF
12,TRBV9,TRBJ1-1,ASSEGQRNTEAF
12,TRBV29-1,TRBJ2-3,SVDRGLGTDTQY
10,TRBV7-2,TRBJ1-2,ASSPGAYGYT
12,TRBV27,TRBJ2-7,ASSLASGYYEQY
14,TRBV6-1,TRBJ2-1,ASSEAPGSSYNEQF
13,TRBV6-6,TRBJ2-3,ASSTSITRGDTQY
12,TRBV15,TRBJ1-1,ATSGRRVNTEAF
12,TRBV27,TRBJ2-7,ASSLKTGSRMQY